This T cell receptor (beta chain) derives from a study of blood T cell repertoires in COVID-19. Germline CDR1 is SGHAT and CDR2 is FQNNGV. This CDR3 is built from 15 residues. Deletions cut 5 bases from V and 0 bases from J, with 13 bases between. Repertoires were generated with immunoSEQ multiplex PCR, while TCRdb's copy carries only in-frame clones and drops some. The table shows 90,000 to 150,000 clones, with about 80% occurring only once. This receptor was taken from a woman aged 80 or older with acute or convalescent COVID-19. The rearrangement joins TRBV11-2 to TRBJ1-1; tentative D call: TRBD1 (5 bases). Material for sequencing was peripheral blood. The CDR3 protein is CASSPVGGMNTEAFF. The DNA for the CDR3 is TGTGCCAGCAGCCCGGTGGGGGGAATGAACACTGAAGCTTTCTTT.